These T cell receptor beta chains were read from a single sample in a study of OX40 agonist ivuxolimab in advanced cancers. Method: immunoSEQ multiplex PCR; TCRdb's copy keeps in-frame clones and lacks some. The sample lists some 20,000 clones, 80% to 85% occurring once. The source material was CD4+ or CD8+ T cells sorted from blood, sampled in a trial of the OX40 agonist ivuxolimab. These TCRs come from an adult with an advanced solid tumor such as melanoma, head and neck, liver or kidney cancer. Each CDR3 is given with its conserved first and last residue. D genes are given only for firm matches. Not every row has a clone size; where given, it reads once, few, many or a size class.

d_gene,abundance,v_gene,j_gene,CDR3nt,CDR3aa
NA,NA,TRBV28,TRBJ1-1,TGTGCCAGCAGTCTTCACAGGGCAACCATGAACACTGAAGCTTTCTTT,CASSLHRATMNTEAFF
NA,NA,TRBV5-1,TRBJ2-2,TGCGCCAGCAGCTTGGATGAGCGGCCCACCGGGGAGCTGTTTTTT,CASSLDERPTGELFF
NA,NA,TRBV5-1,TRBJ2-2,TGCGCCAGCAGCTTGGAAGGCGGGGAGCTGTTTTTT,CASSLEGGELFF
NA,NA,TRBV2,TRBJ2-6,TGTGCCAGTAGGCAGGCGACCTCTGGGGCCAACGTCCTGACTTTC,CASRQATSGANVLTF
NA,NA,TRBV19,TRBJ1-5,TGTGCCAGTAGTATCGGAGGCGGTAGCAATCAGCCCCAGCATTTT,CASSIGGGSNQPQHF
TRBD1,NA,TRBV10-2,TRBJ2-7,TGCGCCAGCACGAACAGGGGAAAATACGAGCAGTACTTC,CASTNRGKYEQYF
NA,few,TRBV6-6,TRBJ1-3,TGTGCCAGCATCACCGGCTCTGGAAACACCATATATTTT,CASITGSGNTIYF
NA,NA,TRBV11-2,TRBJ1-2,TGTGCCAGCAGCCTATACCGGGACGTCTATGGCTACACCTTC,CASSLYRDVYGYTF
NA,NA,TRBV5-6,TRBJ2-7,TGTGCCAGCAGCCCGGGGGCGTACGGGGGCACCTACGAGCAGTACTTC,CASSPGAYGGTYEQYF
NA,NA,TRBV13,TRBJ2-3,TGTGCCAGCAGCCAAGGCCAAGGGGGGTTTCCAGATACGCAGTATTTT,CASSQGQGGFPDTQYF
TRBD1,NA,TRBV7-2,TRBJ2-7,TGTGCCAGCAGCCTTCCTCGGGACAGCCTTTCCTACGAGCAGTACTTC,CASSLPRDSLSYEQYF
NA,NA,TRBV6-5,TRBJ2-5,TGTGCCAGCATGGGGTCTGACCAGACCCAGTACTTC,CASMGSDQTQYF